This TCR beta chain comes out of a study of response to subunit inactivated influenza vaccine. General observations from the study: The authors suggested that few new T cells are recruited per seasonal influenza vaccination.

A few counts support this clonotype. Its antigen is currently unknown. The CDR3 totals 14 residues. Germline-derived CDR1 and CDR2 are SGHTA and FQGNSA. The V end was cut by 0 bases, the J end by 3 bases, with 9 bases between. TCRdb independently ran MiXCR on the RT-PCR reads; one entry per CDR3 protein. The table has around 490,000 distinct CDR3 sequences, roughly 8.2% seen once. The receptor comes from a man aged 45 to 75 who received an inactivated influenza vaccine. The material sequenced was PBMCs from blood, taken roughly 24 months after vaccination. This chain uses TRBV7-2 with TRBJ2-7; D gene ambiguous. CDR3 region: CASSLASGYYEQYF. DNA for the CDR3: TGTGCCAGCAGCTTAGCCTCCGGGTACTACGAGCAGTACTTC. The whole variable domain, filled in from reference TRBV7-2 and TRBJ2-7, reads GAGVSQSPSNKVTEKGKDVELRCDPISGHTALYWYRQSLGQGLEFLIYFQGNSAPDKSGLPSDRFSAERTGGSVSTLTIQRTQQEDSAVYLCASSLASGYYEQYFGPGTRLTVT.